The T cell receptor (beta chain) under discussion was sequenced for a study of blood T cell repertoires in COVID-19. On the study more broadly: Samples taken during acute and convalescent COVID-19 were collected in the United States, Italy and Spain.

TCRdb's table, derived via immunoSEQ multiplex PCR, lists solely in-frame clones and lacks some. The data show approximately 260,000 clones, with around 83% seen just once and about 9.5% held by the top ten. Germline-derived CDR1 and CDR2 are LGHNT and FRNRAP. Trimming took off 2 bases at V and 10 bases at J, with 14 bases between the two ends. This CDR3 contains 14 residues. Sequencing was performed on peripheral blood. The sequence came from an elderly woman with acute or convalescent COVID-19. V is TRBV12-5 and J is TRBJ1-4; D is perhaps TRBD1 (5 bases). The DNA of the CDR3 is TGTGCTAGTGGTTTGCGGGACTCCGATGGAAAACTGTTTTTT. Protein: CASGLRDSDGKLFF.